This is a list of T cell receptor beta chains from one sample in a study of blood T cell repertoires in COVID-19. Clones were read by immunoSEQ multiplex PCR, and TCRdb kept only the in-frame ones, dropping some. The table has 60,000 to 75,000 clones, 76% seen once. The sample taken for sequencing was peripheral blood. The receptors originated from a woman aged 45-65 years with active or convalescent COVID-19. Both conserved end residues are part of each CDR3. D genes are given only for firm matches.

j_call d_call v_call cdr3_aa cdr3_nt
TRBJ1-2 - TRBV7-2 CASSLASAPGGYGYTF TGTGCCAGCAGCTTAGCGTCGGCGCCTGGAGGCTATGGCTACACCTTC
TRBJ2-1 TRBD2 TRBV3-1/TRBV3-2 CASSQFGLADNEQFF TGTGCCAGCAGCCAATTCGGACTAGCGGACAATGAGCAGTTCTTC
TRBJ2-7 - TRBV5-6 CASSLLDEQYF TGTGCCAGCAGCTTGCTTGACGAGCAGTACTTC
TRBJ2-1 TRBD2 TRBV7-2 CASSLRTGTSGPLF TGTGCCAGCAGCTTACGGACCGGGACTAGCGGCCCCCTCTTC
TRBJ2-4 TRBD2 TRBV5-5 CASSLGSGGIQYF TGTGCCAGCAGCTTGGGCAGCGGGGGTATTCAGTACTTC
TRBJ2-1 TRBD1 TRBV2 CASSLRAAGGLLDNEQFF TGTGCCAGCTCCCTAAGGGCGGCAGGGGGCCTTTTGGACAATGAGCAGTTCTTC
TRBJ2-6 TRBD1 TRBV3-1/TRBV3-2 CASSPGTDFSGANVLTF TGTGCCAGCAGCCCCGGGACAGATTTCTCTGGGGCCAACGTCCTGACTTTC
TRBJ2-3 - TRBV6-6 CASRRERGTDTQYF TGTGCCAGCAGACGGGAGAGGGGCACAGATACGCAGTATTTT
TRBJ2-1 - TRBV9 CASSLRRGYNEQFF TGTGCCAGCAGTCTCCGGAGAGGCTACAATGAGCAGTTCTTC
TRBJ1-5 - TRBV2 CASSDAAAPGNQPQHF TGTGCCAGCAGTGACGCCGCGGCCCCAGGGAATCAGCCCCAGCATTTT
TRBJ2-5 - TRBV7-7 CASSGGLGGAQYF TGTGCTAGCAGCGGAGGGCTTGGAGGCGCCCAGTACTTC